The 31 T cell receptor beta chains below all came from one sample that was sequenced in a study of Graves' ophthalmopathy and Graves' hyperthyroidism (dated by TCRdb to 2016 to 2019). TCRdb shows the sequencer as Illumina HiSeq 2000. TCR beta CDR3 regions were amplified from RNA transcripts for repertoire sequencing. HTBI primers and the Qiagen OneStep RT-PCR kit were used in a first-round RT-PCR, which was followed by a second-round multiplex PCR, size selection and purification. Using fastp trimming at Q25 and MiXCR clonotype assembly, TCRdb reanalyzed the public sequencing data and kept in-frame beta chains. Each CDR3 protein appears once, grouped with its most common genes and DNA. Within this sample are around 1.1 million distinct CDR3 sequences, with approximately 35% of them counted one time only. The ten most abundant clones make up 8.5% to 14% of the sample. The source material was peripheral blood or thyroid tissue (not recorded which). The receptors originated from an adult man with Graves' hyperthyroidism.

V gene TRBV25-1 combines with J gene TRBJ1-2; no reliable D call. Trimming removed 10 bases at V and 1 base at J, with 22 bases between. Germline CDR1 and CDR2: MGHDK and SYGVNS. CDR3 length: 16 amino acids. The CDR3 DNA reads as TGTGCCACCAACCAGGCGTCTGATTTCGATAACTATGGCTACACCTTC. It codes for CATNQASDFDNYGYTF.

The J gene is TRBJ1-3, the V gene TRBV20-1; maybe TRBD1 (6 bases). Trimming stripped 0 bases from V and 7 bases from J, with 16 bases between. Germline lookup yields CDR1 DFQATT and CDR2 SNEGSKA (reference sequence). The CDR3 is 15 residues long. The CDR3 nucleotides read TGCAGTGCTAGAGATCTGGGGGCCGACCGCAACACCATATATTTT. Encoded protein: CSARDLGADRNTIYF.

The CDR3 here is CAISEQGADGYTF. The DNA for the CDR3 is TGTGCCATCAGTGAACAGGGGGCGGATGGCTACACCTTC. The chain is built from TRBV10-3 and TRBJ1-2; 9 positions agree with TRBD1. Trimming at V came to 3 bases and at J to 6 bases, leaving 2 bases not matched to a gene. Germline loops: CDR1 ENHRY, CDR2 SYGVKD. The CDR3 is 13 amino acids.

There are a few counts of this clonotype. The chain couples TRBV12-3 or TRBV12-4 to TRBJ1-2; tentative D call: TRBD1 (5 bases). This CDR3 comprises 13 residues. Trimming shortened V by 4 bases and J by 4 bases, and 10 bases separated the two germline ends. CDR3: CASSSVQGYGYTF. As DNA, the CDR3 is TGTGCCAGCAGTTCCGTCCAGGGCTATGGCTACACCTTC.

This clonotype appeared a few times. CDR3 sequence (DNA): TGCGCCAGCAGCTTGGGGACAGGCCTTAGCTCCTACGAGCAGTACTTC. Translating it yields CASSLGTGLSSYEQYF. This rearrangement joins TRBV5-1 to TRBJ2-7, with 7 bases fitting TRBD1. The V gene end was trimmed by 0 bases and the J gene end by 0 bases; junction bases not matched to a gene: 6. CDR1 SGHRS and CDR2 YFSETQ come from the germline V gene. The CDR3 totals 16 residues. Using reference TRBV5-1 and TRBJ2-7 for the parts outside the CDR3, the full variable domain is KAGVTQTPRYLIKTRGQQVTLSCSPISGHRSVSWYQQTPGQGLQFLFEYFSETQRNKGNFPGRFSGRQFSNSRSEMNVSTLELGDSALYLCASSLGTGLSSYEQYFGPGTRLTVT.

This clonotype was observed a few times. The V call is TRBV7-2, the J call TRBJ2-7, with TRBD2 matching over 7 bases. The CDR3 has 13 residues. After removal of 1 base from V and 9 bases from J, the junction contained 6 bases not matched to a gene. Germline V gives CDR1 SGHTA, CDR2 FQGNSA. This CDR3 is CASSLGLASGQYF. CDR3 sequence (DNA): TGTGCCAGCAGCTTAGGACTAGCTAGCGGGCAGTACTTC. The full variable domain, its missing parts supplied by reference TRBV7-2 and TRBJ2-7, is GAGVSQSPSNKVTEKGKDVELRCDPISGHTALYWYRQSLGQGLEFLIYFQGNSAPDKSGLPSDRFSAERTGGSVSTLTIQRTQQEDSAVYLCASSLGLASGQYFGPGTRLTVT.

This chain links TRBV29-1 with TRBJ1-5; no firm D call. V was trimmed by 8 bases and J by 1 base, leaving 12 bases between them. Germline CDR1 and CDR2: SQVTM and ANQGSEA. The CDR3 totals 13 residues. CDR3 nucleotide sequence: TGCAGCTTAGGGCCGGGGAGCAATCAGCCCCAGCATTTT. It yields the protein CSLGPGSNQPQHF.

Remarks on this clonotype: One end of the junction is discordant with germline, which a read error may explain. J is TRBJ2-7 and V is TRBV10-3; D is perhaps TRBD1 (5 bases). CDR1 is ENHRY, CDR2 SYGVKD, per germline. The CDR3 runs 14 residues. CDR3 nucleotides: TGTGCCAGCAGTGACTTAAAAATGACAGCTCATTCCTTCTTC. Protein: CASSDLKMTAHSFF.

This clonotype has at least ten counts. CDR3 loop: CASGNQGAYEQYF. The CDR3 DNA sequence: TGTGCCAGTGGCAATCAGGGGGCCTACGAGCAGTACTTC. The chain is built from TRBV19 and TRBJ2-7, with 7 bases that match TRBD1. CDR3 length: 13 residues. Germline V gives CDR1 LNHDA, CDR2 SQIVND (reference sequence). J gave up 2 bases and V 8 bases, and 6 bases lay outside the gene matches.

Many counts were recorded for this clonotype. The gene calls are TRBV5-1 and TRBJ1-1, with D perhaps matching TRBD1 (5 bases). Germline V lookup: CDR1 SGHRS, CDR2 YFSETQ. The CDR3 has 13 residues. Trimming stripped 2 bases from V and 7 bases from J, with 12 bases between. CDR3 nucleotide sequence: TGCGCCAGCAGCTTCGGACAAACCGTTGAAGCTTTCTTT. This translates into CASSFGQTVEAFF. Full variable domain (missing parts from reference TRBV5-1 and TRBJ1-1): KAGVTQTPRYLIKTRGQQVTLSCSPISGHRSVSWYQQTPGQGLQFLFEYFSETQRNKGNFPGRFSGRQFSNSRSEMNVSTLELGDSALYLCASSFGQTVEAFFGQGTRLTVV.

The chain employs TRBV28 and TRBJ1-1; no definite D call. This CDR3 comprises 15 residues. CDR1 is MDHEN and CDR2 is SYDVKM in the germline V gene. V was pared by 5 bases and J by 0 bases, with 13 bases between. The CDR3 DNA sequence: TGTGCCAGCAGTCGACGGGCCTTCGTGAACACTGAAGCTTTCTTT. This encodes CASSRRAFVNTEAFF.

V gene TRBV29-1 combines with J gene TRBJ2-5; a possible D gene is TRBD1 (5 bases). Germline CDR1 and CDR2: SQVTM and ANQGSEA. Trimming left V 4 bases short and J 4 bases short, with 10 bases between. This CDR3 spans 12 amino acids. The CDR3 sequence: CSVALRGETQYF. For the CDR3, the DNA is TGCAGCGTTGCTCTAAGGGGAGAGACCCAGTACTTC. Using reference TRBV29-1 and TRBJ2-5 for the parts outside the CDR3, the full variable domain is SAVISQKPSRDICQRGTSLTIQCQVDSQVTMMFWYRQQPGQSLTLIATANQGSEATYESGFVIDKFPISRPNLTFSTLTVSNMSPEDSSIYLCSVALRGETQYFGPGTRLLVL.

A remark on this clonotype: A single base separates this from a much larger clone, so it may be a read error. The gene calls are TRBV10-3 and TRBJ1-6; TRBD1 agrees at 7 bases. In germline, CDR1 is ENHRY, CDR2 SYGVKD. The CDR3 has 13 residues. This chain's CDR3 is CGTGDGYNSSLHF. CDR3 sequence (DNA): TGTGGCACAGGGGACGGCTATAATTCATCCCTCCACTTT.

The CDR3 protein is CASSPRGTGLVGTEAFF. CDR3 in DNA: TGCGCCAGCAGCCCGAGGGGGACAGGGTTGGTGGGGACTGAAGCTTTCTTT. V gene TRBV10-2 combines with J gene TRBJ1-1; 9 bases are shared with TRBD1. The CDR3 is 17 residues long. The trim removed 6 bases at V and 5 bases at J, leaving 16 bases unmatched. Germline-derived CDR1 and CDR2 are WSHSY and SAAADI.

This chain links TRBV28 with TRBJ1-1, with D uncertain. V was cut by 5 bases and J by 11 bases, with 15 bases left in between. The CDR3 runs 12 residues. Germline lookup yields CDR1 MDHEN and CDR2 SYDVKM. The CDR3 DNA follows: TGTGCCAGCAGTCCCCGGCAGGAGTGGGCTTTCTTT. Protein sequence: CASSPRQEWAFF.

This clonotype was observed at least ten times. The chain combines TRBV19 with TRBJ1-1; the D gene is possibly TRBD1 (5 bases). V was shortened by 3 bases and J by 5 bases, with 10 bases between the two germline ends. CDR3 length: 13 amino acids. Germline CDR1 is LNHDA and CDR2 is SQIVND (reference sequence). The CDR3, as DNA: TGTGCCAGTAGTATTCAGGGACGTACTGAAGCTTTCTTT. Residues: CASSIQGRTEAFF.

This chain connects TRBV25-1 to TRBJ1-4; possible D gene TRBD1, 5 bases. Germline CDR1 MGHDK, CDR2 SYGVNS. Trimming left V 11 bases short and J 8 bases short, with 18 bases between. The CDR3 is 13 residues long. The CDR3 loop reads CAWSATGAEKLFF. For the CDR3, the DNA is TGTGCCTGGAGTGCGACTGGGGCCGAAAAACTGTTTTTT.

This clonotype was counted ten times or more. The V call is TRBV4-3, the J call TRBJ1-2, with D maybe TRBD1 (6 bases). CDR3 length equals 15 residues. Trimming took 0 bases from V and 0 from J, leaving 8 bases between them. Germline V gives CDR1 LGHNA, CDR2 YSLEER. CDR3 nucleotides: TGCGCCAGCAGCCAAGAAAGACAGGCTAACTATGGCTACACCTTC. This sequence encodes CASSQERQANYGYTF.

The chain is built from TRBV20-1 and TRBJ1-6; D is undetermined. The V end lost 5 bases, the J end lost 0 bases, and 14 bases lay between the germline ends. The CDR3 is made up of 16 amino acids. Looked up from germline, CDR1 is DFQATT and CDR2 is SNEGSKA (reference sequence). The CDR3 spells CSAHAPESSYNSPLHF. The CDR3 nucleotides read TGCAGTGCTCACGCTCCGGAAAGCTCCTATAATTCACCCCTCCACTTT.

This clonotype came up many times. J is TRBJ1-1 and V is TRBV5-1; D might be TRBD1 (5 bases). V dropped 4 bases and J dropped 5 bases, with 12 bases sitting between them. This CDR3 has 13 residues. Germline assignment: CDR1 SGHRS and CDR2 YFSETQ. The CDR3 DNA sequence: TGCGCCAGCAGCGGGCGGGGGGATACTGAAGCTTTCTTT. Translated, it gives CASSGRGDTEAFF. Combining the CDR3 with reference TRBV5-1 and TRBJ1-1 gives the whole variable domain KAGVTQTPRYLIKTRGQQVTLSCSPISGHRSVSWYQQTPGQGLQFLFEYFSETQRNKGNFPGRFSGRQFSNSRSEMNVSTLELGDSALYLCASSGRGDTEAFFGQGTRLTVV.

V gene TRBV7-2 combines with J gene TRBJ1-6; TRBD1 agrees at 8 bases. The length of the CDR3 is 14 residues. CDR1 SGHTA and CDR2 FQGNSA come from the germline V gene. Trimming took 6 bases from V and 10 from J; bases not matched to a gene: 8. Here the CDR3 reads CASSLSTGGSPLHF. The DNA of the CDR3 is TGTGCCAGCAGTCTGAGTACAGGGGGGTCACCCCTCCACTTT.

The chain uses TRBV4-3 and TRBJ1-3; D is undetermined. Trimming removed 4 bases at V and 0 bases at J, with 10 bases between. The CDR3 has 15 residues. The germline CDR1 and CDR2 sequences are LGHNA and YSLEER. This CDR3 reads CASSRGRLSGNTIYF. The CDR3 region has the DNA TGCGCCAGCAGCCGCGGACGGCTCTCTGGAAACACCATATATTTT.

This chain joins TRBV29-1 and TRBJ2-7; weak D call: TRBD2 (5 bases). The CDR3 loop spans 12 amino acids. The V gene's germline CDR1 is SQVTM and CDR2 ANQGSEA. Deletions cut 6 bases from V and 5 bases from J, with 14 bases between. CDR3 nucleotide sequence: TGCAGCGTCGTGGACCCCGGGAACGAGCAGTACTTC. Protein product: CSVVDPGNEQYF.

The chain employs TRBV7-8 and TRBJ2-2; no clear D. Trimming left V 5 bases short and J 4 bases short, with 8 bases between. Germline V gene data show CDR1 as SGHVS and CDR2 as FQNEAQ. This CDR3 spans 13 amino acids. The CDR3 region is CASSRPVTGELFF. DNA for the CDR3: TGTGCCAGCAGCCGCCCAGTCACCGGGGAGCTGTTTTTT.

This clonotype was picked up many times. The genes are TRBV7-8 and TRBJ2-2; a weak D match, TRBD2 (5 bases). The germline V and J ends were trimmed by 7 bases and 8 bases, with 11 bases remaining between them. The CDR3 runs 12 residues. Germline V gives CDR1 SGHVS, CDR2 FQNEAQ. CDR3 protein: CASIHPGGELFF. Written as DNA, the CDR3 is TGTGCCAGCATCCACCCGGGGGGGGAGCTGTTTTTT.

The chain combines TRBV29-1 with TRBJ1-5; D perhaps matches TRBD1 (5 bases). Looked up from germline, CDR1 is SQVTM and CDR2 is ANQGSEA. The V gene lost 1 base and the J gene lost 10 bases, with 14 bases spanning the gap. CDR3 length equals 13 residues. CDR3 region: CSVEVGTGHPQHF. The DNA of the CDR3 is TGCAGCGTTGAAGTGGGGACGGGCCATCCCCAGCATTTT.

The chain links TRBV10-3 to TRBJ1-4, with TRBD1 matching over 7 bases. This CDR3 is built from 14 residues. Germline lookup yields CDR1 ENHRY and CDR2 SYGVKD. Unmatched junction bases numbered 6, after V lost 10 bases and J lost 1 base. This CDR3 is CASRTGRTNEKLFF. The DNA of the CDR3 is TGTGCCAGCAGGACAGGCCGAACTAATGAAAAACTGTTTTTT.

This clonotype was seen a handful of times. The genes are TRBV10-3 and TRBJ2-7; 9 bases match TRBD1. Germline V gene lookup returns CDR1 ENHRY and CDR2 SYGVKD. The CDR3 runs to 16 residues. Trimming took 10 bases from V and 6 from J; bases not matched to a gene: 19. CDR3 nucleotides: TGTGCCAGCAGCCGAGGATGGGACAGGGAATTTCGCGAGCAGTACTTC. Amino acid sequence: CASSRGWDREFREQYF.

This clonotype was detected many times. The CDR3 sequence: CASSVAGHPGNTIYF. In DNA, the CDR3 is TGTGCCAGCAGCGTAGCTGGACACCCTGGAAACACCATATATTTT. The J gene is TRBJ1-3, the V gene TRBV9; tentative D call: TRBD1 (5 bases). V was shortened by 0 bases and J by 2 bases, with 9 bases between the two germline ends. This CDR3 has 15 residues. CDR1 and CDR2 from the germline V gene are SGDLS and YYNGEE.

The rearrangement links TRBV24-1 to TRBJ2-7; D is perhaps TRBD1 (6 bases). V lost 3 bases and J 2 bases, leaving 10 bases between the germline ends. The CDR3 has 14 residues. In germline, CDR1 is KGHDR, CDR2 SFDVKD. The CDR3 is CATSDQDSTYEQYF. The CDR3 DNA sequence: TGTGCCACCAGTGATCAGGACAGTACCTACGAGCAGTACTTC.

Points on this clonotype: Since a much larger clone is just one base distant, this may be a read error. The V call is TRBV7-3, the J call TRBJ2-5; 9 positions match TRBD1. After removal of 2 bases from V and 4 bases from J, the junction contained 5 bases not matched to a gene. The CDR3 has 15 amino acids. Germline CDR1 and CDR2: SGHTA and FQGTGA. In DNA, the CDR3 is TGTGCCAGCAGCTTAGGGGACAGGGCAGGAGAGACCCAGTACTTC. This gives the protein CASSLGDRAGETQYF.